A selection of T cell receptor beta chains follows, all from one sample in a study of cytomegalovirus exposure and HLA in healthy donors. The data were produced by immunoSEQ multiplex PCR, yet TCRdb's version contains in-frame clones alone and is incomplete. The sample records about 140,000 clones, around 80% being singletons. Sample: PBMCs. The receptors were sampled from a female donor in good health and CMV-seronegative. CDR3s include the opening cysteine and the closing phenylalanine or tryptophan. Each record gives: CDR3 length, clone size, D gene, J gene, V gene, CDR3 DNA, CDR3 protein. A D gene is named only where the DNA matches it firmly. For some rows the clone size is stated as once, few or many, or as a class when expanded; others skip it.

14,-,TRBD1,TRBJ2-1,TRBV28,TGTGCCAGCATCCTAGGGACAGGGTGGAATGAGCAGTTCTTC,CASILGTGWNEQFF
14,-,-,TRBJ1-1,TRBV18,TGTGCCAGCTCACCGGAACAGCTGAACACTGAAGCTTTCTTT,CASSPEQLNTEAFF
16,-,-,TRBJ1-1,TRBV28,TGTGCCAGCAGTTTAATCGAACAGTCGCCGAACACTGAAGCTTTCTTT,CASSLIEQSPNTEAFF
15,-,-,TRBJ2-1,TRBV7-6,TGTGCCAGCAGCTTAAGCCTAGCGCAATACAATGAGCAGTTCTTC,CASSLSLAQYNEQFF
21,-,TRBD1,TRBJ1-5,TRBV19,TGTGCCAGTAGTCCGTCCCTTCCCCCAACAGGGGAGATTTATAGCAATCAGCCCCAGCATTTT,CASSPSLPPTGEIYSNQPQHF
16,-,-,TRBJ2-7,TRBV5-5,TGTGCCAGCAGCTCCCAGCCGGGACTCCCGGTCTACGAGCAGTACTTC,CASSSQPGLPVYEQYF
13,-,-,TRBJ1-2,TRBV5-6,TGTGCCAGCAGTACTCAGGGGACCTATGGCTACACCTTC,CASSTQGTYGYTF
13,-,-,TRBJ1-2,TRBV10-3,TGTGCCATCAGTGAGGCCGTTGAGGCCGGCTACCCCTTC,CAISEAVEAGYPF
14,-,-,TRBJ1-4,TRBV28,TGTGCCAGCAGAGTTGGGGGGACTAATGAAAAACTGTTTTTT,CASRVGGTNEKLFF
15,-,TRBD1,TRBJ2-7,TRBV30,TGTGCCTGGAGTGCCTGGACAGGGTATTCCCACGAGCAGTACTTC,CAWSAWTGYSHEQYF
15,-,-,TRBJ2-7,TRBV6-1,TGTGCCAGCAGTGAAGGGACGGACTCCTCCTACGAGCAGTACTTC,CASSEGTDSSYEQYF
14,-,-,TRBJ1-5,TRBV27,TGTGCCAGCAGTTTTTGGGGGGGCAATCAGCCCCAGCATTTT,CASSFWGGNQPQHF
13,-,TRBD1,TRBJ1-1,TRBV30,TGTGCCTGGATAACAGGGGGGAACACTGAAGCTTTCTTT,CAWITGGNTEAFF
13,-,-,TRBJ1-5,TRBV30,TGTGCCTGGAGTGAATGGGCGAATCAGCCCCAGCATTTT,CAWSEWANQPQHF
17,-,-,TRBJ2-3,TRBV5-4,TGTGCCAGCAGCTTGGGGTGGGGCGCCCGGGGCACAGATACGCAGTATTTT,CASSLGWGARGTDTQYF
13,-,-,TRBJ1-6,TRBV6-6,TGTGCCAGCAGACAGGGTTTGGATTCACCCCTCCACTTT,CASRQGLDSPLHF
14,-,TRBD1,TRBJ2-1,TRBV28,TGTGCCAGCAGTTTAGAAGGGGGCAATAATGAGCAGTTCTTC,CASSLEGGNNEQFF
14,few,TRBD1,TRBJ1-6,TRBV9,TGTGCCAGCAGCGTACGGGACAGGGGTTCACCCCTCCACTTT,CASSVRDRGSPLHF
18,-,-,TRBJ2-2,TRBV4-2,TGTGCCAGCAGCCAAGATTGGGCCCCCGGGAGATACACCGGGGAGCTGTTTTTT,CASSQDWAPGRYTGELFF
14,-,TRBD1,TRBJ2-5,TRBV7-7,TGTGCTAGCAGCTTAGTTGGGACAGGGGAGACCCAGTACTTC,CASSLVGTGETQYF
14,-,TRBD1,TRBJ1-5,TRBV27,TGTGCCAGCAGCTTACAGGGGGCCGATCAGCCCCAGCATTTT,CASSLQGADQPQHF
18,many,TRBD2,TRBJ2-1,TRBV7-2,TGTGCCAGCAGCTCCCAGAAGAGCGGGGGGTACTCCTACAATGAGCAGTTCTTC,CASSSQKSGGYSYNEQFF
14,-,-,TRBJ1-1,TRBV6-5,TGTGCCAGCAGTTACTCGGGCCGGGGTACTGAAGCTTTCTTT,CASSYSGRGTEAFF
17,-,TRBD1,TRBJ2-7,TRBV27,TGTGCCAGCAGTTTTGGTCCCCTGGGACAGGGGTCCTACGAGCAGTACTTC,CASSFGPLGQGSYEQYF
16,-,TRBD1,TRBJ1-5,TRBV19,TGTGCCAGTACTAGAGACAGGGGTAACCACAATCAGCCCCAGCATTTT,CASTRDRGNHNQPQHF
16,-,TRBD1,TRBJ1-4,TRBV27,TGTGCCAGCAGTCCCCTGACAGGGGTCAATGGTGAAAAACTGTTTTTT,CASSPLTGVNGEKLFF
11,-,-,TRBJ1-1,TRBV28,TGTGCCAGCAGACGGGACACTGAAGCTTTCTTT,CASRRDTEAFF
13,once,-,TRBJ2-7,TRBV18,TGTGCCAGCTCACCGCCAGACACCTACGAGCAGTACTTC,CASSPPDTYEQYF
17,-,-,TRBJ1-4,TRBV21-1,TGTGCCAGCACCCGAAAGGGTGTGAGGAGGGGAAATGAAAAACTGTTTTTT,CASTRKGVRRGNEKLFF